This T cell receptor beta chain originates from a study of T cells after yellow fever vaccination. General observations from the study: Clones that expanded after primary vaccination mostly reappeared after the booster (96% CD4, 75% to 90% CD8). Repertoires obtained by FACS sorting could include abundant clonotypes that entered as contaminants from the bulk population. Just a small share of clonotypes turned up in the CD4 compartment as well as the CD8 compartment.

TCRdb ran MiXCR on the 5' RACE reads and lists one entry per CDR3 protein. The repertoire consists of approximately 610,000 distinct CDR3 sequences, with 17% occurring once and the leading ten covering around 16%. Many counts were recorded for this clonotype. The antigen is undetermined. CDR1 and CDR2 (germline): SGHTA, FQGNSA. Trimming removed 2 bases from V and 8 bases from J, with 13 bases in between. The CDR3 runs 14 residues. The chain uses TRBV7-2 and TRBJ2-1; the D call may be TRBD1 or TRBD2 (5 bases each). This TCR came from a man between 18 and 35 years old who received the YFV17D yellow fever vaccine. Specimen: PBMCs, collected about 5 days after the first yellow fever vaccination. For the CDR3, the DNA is TGTGCCAGCAGCTTAATGGGGGTTGGGGATGAGCAGTTCTTC. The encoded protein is CASSLMGVGDEQFF. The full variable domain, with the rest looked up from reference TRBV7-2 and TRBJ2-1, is GAGVSQSPSNKVTEKGKDVELRCDPISGHTALYWYRQSLGQGLEFLIYFQGNSAPDKSGLPSDRFSAERTGGSVSTLTIQRTQQEDSAVYLCASSLMGVGDEQFFGPGTRLTVL.